This T cell receptor beta chain appears in the sequencing data of a study of shared clonotypes between healthy human individuals (dated by TCRdb to between 2020 and 2021). Looking at the study overall: A few men and two women, aged 18 to 49 years, made up the cohort. Per donor, leukapheresis produced somewhere between about 0.8 and 9.5 billion PBMCs. Different laboratories and diverse techniques were used to prepare libraries and sequence TCR repertoires, to increase sequencing depth and limit assay-specific biases. For each donor, CD4 naive and CD4 memory were each run on three plates, CD8 naive on two plates, and CD8 memory on one plate. To estimate repertoire size and how much clonotypes are shared between individuals, the study performed deep sequencing of blood TCR repertoires from about 5 healthy adults.

The donors were healthy, HIV-negative adults who had no recently reported acute infections or vaccinations. Every donor was a Caucasian adult living in Nashville, Tennessee, USA. Magnetic negative selection was used to enrich CD4+ T cells, after which naive cells were positively selected on CD45RA and the negative fraction became the memory subset. After blood collection by leukapheresis, PBMCs were isolated using Ficoll-Histopaque density gradient centrifugation and then cryopreserved in the vapor phase of liquid nitrogen. Analytical flow cytometry was used to check the purity and quantity of each magnetically sorted T cell population. Genomic DNA was isolated from every sorted fraction and measured by UV absorbance on a Nanodrop 2000c. In regard to this clone: Its antigen has not been determined. Per-base quality was not reported, and no clone a single base away is much larger than it.

Overall study results and their limits: Pairwise subsampling indicated that sequencing depth was expected to affect the degree of clonotype sharing among donors. Sampling was restricted to blood, and TCR repertoires in tissues likely differ from the TCR repertoires found in blood. Naive subsets generally had larger estimated clonotype richness than memory subsets. The small number of donors limited the genetic and exposure-history diversity represented. About 4.5% of naive CD4, 3.5% of naive CD8, roughly 2.4% of memory CD4, and approximately 0.4% of memory CD8 clonotypes were shared across several donors. Higher generation probabilities were observed for clonotypes shared by all four sorted-subset donors than for non-shared clonotypes. Rarefaction of sorted-subset datasets indicated incomplete sequencing despite the large sequencing depth.

Relative to germline, V is 6 bases shorter and J is 2 bases shorter, with 16 bases between their ends. Via the germline V gene, CDR1 is SNHLY and CDR2 FYNNEI. The CDR3 covers 15 residues, taking in both the cysteine and the phenylalanine. Only CDR3 DNA remains: 45 bases, in frame from the first base. Using the deep immunoSEQ assay, TCR CDR3 regions were amplified from genomic DNA by multiplex PCR. For each cell subset, the extracted genomic DNA was distributed evenly across all wells of several immunoSEQ 96-well plates, and each plate served as one replicate. For sorted subsets, each replicate PCR was loaded with 150 to 250 ng genomic DNA, equivalent to 32,000 or so T cell genomes. Purified libraries were measured with a Qubit 3.0 fluorometer, size-checked on a Bioanalyzer 2100, and measured again with the KAPA Library Quantification kit. Every immunoSEQ 96-well plate was sequenced on a separate single-read 150-cycle Illumina NextSeq 550 flow cell. Per the source publication's procedure: Because only junctional sequences without quality scores were contained in the immunoSEQ output, filtering matching that applied to full-length reads could not be performed. Sequences were annotated with PyIR, a Python wrapper for IgBLAST v1.9, and V/J genes and CDR3 were assigned using IMGT germline references. Reads were filtered out if the reads had weak V/J assignments (E-value above 1e-6), no CDR3, stop codons, out-of-frame junctions, or ambiguous translated residues. V3J clonotypes were defined as sequences sharing an identical inferred V gene, J gene, and CDR3 amino acid sequence. Percentage overlap between repertoires was calculated by dividing the number of shared unique clonotypes by the size of the smaller repertoire. Three approaches were used to assess repertoire richness: RTK rarefaction, the Chao1 estimator, and Recon v2.1 estimates of unobserved clonotypes. Generation probabilities for all TCRbeta clonotypes obtained by the gDNA method from a handful of donors were computed using OLGA. Imported from immuneACCESS, the table was reduced by TCRdb to in-frame sequences with V and J called. These copies leave out some clones; in studies compared against another copy, an unresolved V gene accounts for under half, and the cause of the remainder is not known. V and J calls and clone size are copied from that table; D and trimming were computed from the DNA. The sample profile shows roughly 2.6 million clones; more than 80% of them were found once. The top ten clones comprise about 0.13% of the sample.

The chain is made from TRBV2 and TRBJ1-1; TRBD1 is a weak D gene call, 5 bases matching. The clonotype comes from a man in his late teens or twenties in good health. The sequenced material came from naive CD4+ T cells sorted from blood. The intended sense of this specimen's cell subset or site label: CD45RA+ positively selected. The CDR3 sequence is CASSPIHRINTEAFF. The sequenced DNA is TGTGCCAGCAGCCCAATACACAGGATCAACACTGAAGCTTTCTTT.